This T cell receptor (beta chain) was observed in a study of blood T cell repertoires in COVID-19. TCRdb's table, derived via immunoSEQ multiplex PCR, lists solely in-frame clones and lacks some. Of 300,000 to 400,000 clones listed, around 83% were seen once; the top ten hold about 2.7%. A few counts support this clone. Between the trimmed V and J ends, which lost 0 bases and 7 bases, there was a span of 15 bases. The CDR3 loop spans 15 amino acids. The germline CDR1 and CDR2 sequences are SQVTM and ANQGSEA. Sequenced sample: peripheral blood. This TCR was sampled from a man aged 25 to 45 with active or convalescent COVID-19. The chain links TRBV29-1 to TRBJ2-2; D is perhaps TRBD1 (6 bases). CDR3 amino acids: CSVEDRGRGNGELFF. CDR3 DNA sequence: TGCAGCGTTGAAGATCGGGGCAGGGGTAACGGGGAGCTGTTTTTT.